The 11 T cell receptor beta chains below come from one sample, sequenced in a study of CD8+CD57+ T cells in acquired aplastic anemia. For CDR3 and TCR beta VDJ profiling, genomic DNA was the template used. One entry per CDR3 protein results from TCRdb running MiXCR on the reads. The sample yields around 500,000 distinct CDR3 sequences, around a third seen once. Sequencing involved patients with CD8+CD57+ cell expansion previously shown by flow cytometry. Sequenced: sorted CD4+, CD8+, or CD8+CD57+ T cells (not recorded which) from PBMCs. The origin of the receptors is a human donor with aplastic anemia.

This clonotype was seen only a few times. The V gene is TRBV13, the J gene TRBJ2-3; TRBD1 matches 9 bases. CDR1 is PRHDT and CDR2 is FYEKMQ in the germline V gene (reference sequence). Losses at the gene ends were 5 bases for V and 4 bases for J; bases not matched to a gene: 10. This CDR3 has 16 amino acids. The CDR3 coding sequence is TGTGCCAGCAGCGAAACCGGGACAGGGCATGCAGATACGCAGTATTTT. Translated: CASSETGTGHADTQYF.

This clonotype was counted many times. CDR3 amino acids: CASSVSGTGVSGELFF. DNA of the CDR3: TGTGCCAGCAGTGTGTCTGGGACAGGGGTTTCCGGGGAGCTGTTTTTT. The chain joins TRBV25-1 to TRBJ2-2, with 10 bases matching TRBD1. Germline V gene sequence: CDR1 MGHDK, CDR2 SYGVNS. The trim removed 4 bases at V and 6 bases at J, leaving 8 bases unmatched. This CDR3 has 16 amino acids.

This chain uses TRBV6-1 with TRBJ1-5, with D uncertain. The CDR3 extends over 13 amino acids. Germline values: CDR1 MNHNS, CDR2 SASEGT. Trimming left V 6 bases short and J 7 bases short, with 13 bases between. The CDR3 loop is CASSERPGQPQHF. The CDR3 bases are TGTGCCAGCAGCGAAAGACCGGGACAGCCCCAGCATTTT.

The table lists this clonotype with a count of one. V usage is TRBV4-1 and J usage is TRBJ1-4; TRBD1 might be the D (5 bases). Trimming took 1 base from V and 4 from J, leaving 16 bases between them. The CDR3 is 17 amino acids. Germline V gene sequence: CDR1 MGHRA, CDR2 YSYEKL. CDR3: CASSQVGGTPDNEKLFF. Written as DNA, the CDR3 is TGCGCCAGCAGCCAAGTTGGCGGGACCCCAGATAATGAAAAACTGTTTTTT.

V usage is TRBV7-2 and J usage is TRBJ1-1; 7 bases fit TRBD1. After removal of 1 base from V and 5 bases from J, the junction contained 4 bases not matched to a gene. The V gene's germline CDR1 is SGHTA and CDR2 FQGNSA. The CDR3 covers 14 residues. CDR3 protein: CASSLGQGETEAFF. The CDR3 DNA is TGTGCCAGCAGCTTAGGACAGGGTGAGACTGAAGCTTTCTTT.

The chain links TRBV20-1 to TRBJ2-3; D is perhaps TRBD1 (6 bases). This CDR3 contains 15 residues. The V gene's germline CDR1 is DFQATT and CDR2 SNEGSKA (reference sequence). With 2 bases removed from V and 2 bases from J, the gap between germline ends came to 14 bases. The CDR3 region is CSARKVQGDTDTQYF. The CDR3 DNA sequence: TGCAGTGCTAGAAAAGTACAGGGAGACACAGATACGCAGTATTTT.

V usage is TRBV12-5 and J usage is TRBJ1-2; TRBD1 is a possible D gene (5 bases). With 7 bases removed from V and 4 bases from J, the gap between germline ends came to 13 bases. CDR1 and CDR2 (germline): LGHNT, FRNRAP. The CDR3 contains 13 residues. The CDR3 here is CASVLDRIYGYTF. DNA of the CDR3: TGTGCTAGTGTCCTCGACAGAATCTATGGCTACACCTTC.

The chain employs TRBV12-3 or TRBV12-4 and TRBJ1-2; 10 bases line up with TRBD1. The J segment lost 7 bases and the V segment lost 4 bases, leaving 9 bases of the junction unmatched. The CDR3 has 15 residues. CDR3 sequence reads: CASSSGGQGFSGYTF. The CDR3 DNA reads as TGTGCCAGCAGTTCAGGGGGACAGGGGTTCTCTGGCTACACCTTC.

This clonotype was counted ten times or more. The J gene is TRBJ2-3, the V gene TRBV6-5; no firm D call. The CDR3 has 13 residues. The germline V and J ends were trimmed by 0 bases and 0 bases, with 1 base remaining between them. Germline CDR1 MNHEY, CDR2 SVGAGI. The CDR3 is CASSYSSTDTQYF. The DNA of the CDR3 is TGTGCCAGCAGTTACTCGAGCACAGATACGCAGTATTTT.

A word on this clonotype: One junction end disagrees with the germline gene, perhaps due to a read error. This chain uses TRBV25-1 with TRBJ2-7; D gene uncertain. Looked up from germline, CDR1 is MGHDK and CDR2 is SYGVNS. The CDR3 totals 13 residues. The chain's CDR3 is CASSMTLYYGQYF. CDR3 DNA sequence: TGTGCCAGTAGTATGACGCTGTACTACGGGCAGTACTTC.

This clonotype was found once. The rearrangement uses TRBV10-1 and TRBJ2-1, with 10 bases fitting TRBD2. V gave up 2 bases and J gave up 2 bases; unmatched junction bases: 6. The CDR3 has 17 residues. Germline V gene sequence: CDR1 WNHNN, CDR2 SYGVQD (reference sequence). The CDR3 DNA follows: TGCGCCAGCAGTGAGCCGGGACTAGCGAGGGCCTACAATGAGCAGTTCTTC. It yields the protein CASSEPGLARAYNEQFF.